This T cell receptor beta chain was recovered during a study of cytomegalovirus exposure and HLA in healthy donors. Study summary: In an early release, HLA-typed donors contributed 90 million or so unique TCR sequences. Regarding the study as a whole: A link between a missense DCLRE1C variant and TCR beta V- and J-gene trimming emerged from a later analysis. According to reports, the classifier identified cytomegalovirus status with high specificity and sensitivity. Researchers reportedly found TCR beta sequences accurately predicted most subjects' HLA-A and HLA-B alleles.

Points on this clone: The antigen remains undetermined. One junction end does not reproduce the germline sequence, and a read error may be involved.

This CDR3 is 13 amino acids long. Per the germline V gene, CDR1 is SEHNR and CDR2 is FQNEAQ (reference sequence). The PCR used 60 Vbeta and 13 Jbeta primers. The assay was immunoSEQ multiplex PCR, and TCRdb's table has in-frame clones only and misses some. The sample includes fewer than 250,000 clones, over 70% of them seen just once. This chain uses TRBV7-9 with TRBJ1-2; D remains unclear. The source material was PBMCs. The receptor comes from a man aged 35 to 55 in good health and CMV-seropositive. Here the CDR3 DNA reads TGTTCCAGCAGCCATTCCCCGGGCTATGGCTACACCTTC. It specifies CSSSHSPGYGYTF.